This T cell receptor (beta chain) was sequenced in a study of shared clonotypes between healthy human individuals. Study results and caveats: Memory subsets had estimated richness that was generally smaller than that of naive subsets. Approximately 4.9% of naive CD4 clonotypes were shared across a few donors.

V dropped 0 bases and J dropped 5; count of bases not matched to a gene: 2. The germline V gene encodes CDR1 SGHRS and CDR2 YFSETQ. The CDR3 covers 14 residues. Each subset's genomic DNA was shared equally among a number of immunoSEQ plates. Authors' data handling: Without quality scores, immunoSEQ junctional reads could not be filtered like full-length reads. TCRdb keeps only in-frame clones here, not all; method: immunoSEQ multiplex PCR. The DNA gave D and trimming, while V, J and clone size come from that table. Among around 720,000 clones listed, 73% were seen once. This clone was detected only a few times. The target antigen is unknown.

The receptor comes from a woman in her twenties or thirties in good health. Material: memory CD4+ T cells sorted from blood. As to subset: CD45RA-negative fraction. The rearrangement uses TRBV5-1 and TRBJ1-1, with 9 bases matching TRBD1. This chain's CDR3 is CASSLEGQGTEAFF. The CDR3 DNA reads TGCGCCAGCAGCTTGGAGGGACAGGGAACTGAAGCTTTCTTT.